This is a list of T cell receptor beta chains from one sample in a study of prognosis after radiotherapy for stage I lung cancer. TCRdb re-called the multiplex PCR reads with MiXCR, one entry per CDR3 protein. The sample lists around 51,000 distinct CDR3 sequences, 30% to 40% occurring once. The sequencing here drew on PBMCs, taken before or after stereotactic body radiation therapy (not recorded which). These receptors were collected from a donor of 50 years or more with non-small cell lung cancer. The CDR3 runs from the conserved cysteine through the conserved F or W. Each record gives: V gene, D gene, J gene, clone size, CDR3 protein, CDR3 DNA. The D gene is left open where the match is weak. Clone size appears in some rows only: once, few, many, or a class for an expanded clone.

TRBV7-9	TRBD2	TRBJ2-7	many	CASSRQSLAHEQYF	TGTGCCAGCAGCCGACAATCACTAGCGCACGAGCAGTACTTC
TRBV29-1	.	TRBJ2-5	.	CSVALARLETQYF	TGCAGCGTTGCTCTAGCTCGGTTAGAGACCCAGTACTTC
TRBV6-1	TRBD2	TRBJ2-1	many	CASRVSGSHEQFF	TGTGCCAGCAGGGTTAGCGGGAGCCATGAGCAGTTCTTC
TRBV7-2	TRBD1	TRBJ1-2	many	CASSFNLQGHYGYTF	TGTGCCAGCAGCTTTAACCTACAGGGGCACTATGGCTACACCTTC
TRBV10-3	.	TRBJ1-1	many	CAISVGSGTEAFF	TGTGCCATCAGTGTTGGGTCTGGGACTGAAGCTTTCTTT
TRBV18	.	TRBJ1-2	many	CASSPGVRITF	TGTGCCAGCTCACCAGGCGTGCGGATCACCTTC
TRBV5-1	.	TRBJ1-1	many	CASSPQDLNTEAFF	TGCGCCAGCAGCCCACAGGACCTGAACACTGAAGCTTTCTTT
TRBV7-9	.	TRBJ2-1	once	CASIPHPESPEQFF	TGTGCCAGCATCCCTCACCCCGAGAGCCCTGAGCAGTTCTTC
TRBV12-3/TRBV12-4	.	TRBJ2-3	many	CATQRGGASDTQYF	TGTGCCACCCAACGAGGGGGGGCTTCAGATACGCAGTATTTT
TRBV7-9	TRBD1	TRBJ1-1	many	CASRIARTGNTEAFF	TGTGCCAGCAGAATTGCCAGGACAGGGAACACTGAAGCTTTCTTT
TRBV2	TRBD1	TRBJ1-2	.	CASREDRATSGGYTF	TGTGCCAGCAGGGAAGACAGGGCTACATCCGGTGGCTACACCTTC
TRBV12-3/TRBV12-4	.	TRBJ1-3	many	CASSFGSRGGVVDTIYF	TGTGCCAGCAGTTTTGGATCCCGCGGAGGTGTCGTGGACACCATATATTTT